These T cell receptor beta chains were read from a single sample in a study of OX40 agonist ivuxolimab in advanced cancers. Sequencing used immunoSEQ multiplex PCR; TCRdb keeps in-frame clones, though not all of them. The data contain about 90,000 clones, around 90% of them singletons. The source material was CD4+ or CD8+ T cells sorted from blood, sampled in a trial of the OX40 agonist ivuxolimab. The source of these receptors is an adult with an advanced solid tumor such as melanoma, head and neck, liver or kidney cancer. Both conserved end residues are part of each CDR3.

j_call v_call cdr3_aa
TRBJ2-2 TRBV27 CASSLLLTGDSTGELFF
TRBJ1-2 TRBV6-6 CASSYSTEKYGYTF
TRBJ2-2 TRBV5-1 CASSQVERELFF
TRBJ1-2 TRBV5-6 CASSLPQNYGYTF
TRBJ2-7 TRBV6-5 CASSYGQGVSYEQYF
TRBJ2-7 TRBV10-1 CASSEGGAYEQYF
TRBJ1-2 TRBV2 CASNTGTVNYGYTF
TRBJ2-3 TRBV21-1 CASSRGGLLTDTQYF
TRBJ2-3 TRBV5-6 CASSLEGWGKVETDTQYF
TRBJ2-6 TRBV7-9 CASSYARAGGPSGANVLTF
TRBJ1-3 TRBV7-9 CASSSRGYSGNTIYF
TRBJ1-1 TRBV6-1 CASRRTEDTEAFF
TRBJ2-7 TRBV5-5 CASSLMVGEGYF
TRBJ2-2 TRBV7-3 CASSFYGANTGELFF
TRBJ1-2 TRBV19 CASSSSGRGIYGYTF
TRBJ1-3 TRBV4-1 CASSQEGNTIYF
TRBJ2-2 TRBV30 CAWSGQGASTGELFF
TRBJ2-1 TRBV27 CASSQRLAGLNEQFF
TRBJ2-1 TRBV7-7 CASSLSGQDNEQFF
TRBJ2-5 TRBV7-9 CASSLQETQYF
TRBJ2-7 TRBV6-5 CASSYGTGTYEQYF
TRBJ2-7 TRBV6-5 CASSSPGQGPYEQYF
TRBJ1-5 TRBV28 CATNRVFQPQHF
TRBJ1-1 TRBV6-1 CASRRNTEAFF
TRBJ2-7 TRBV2 CASNPMGAFYEQYF
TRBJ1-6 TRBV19 CASSPGPNSPLHF
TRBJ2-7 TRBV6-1 CASSEAGGLYEQYF
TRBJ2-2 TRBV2 CASVPDRVNTGELFF
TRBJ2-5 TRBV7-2 CASSLGTSGGAETQYF
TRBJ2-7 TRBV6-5 CASSYLTGGRYEQYF
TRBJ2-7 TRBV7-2 CASSFMEEQYF
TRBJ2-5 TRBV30 CAWSPTYQETQYF
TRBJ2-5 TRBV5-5 CASSSTITGTSGGLGETQYF
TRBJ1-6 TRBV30 CACDRGISPLHF
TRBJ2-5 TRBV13 CASSRSTLLYQETQYF
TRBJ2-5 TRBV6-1 CASSDDWEKEETQYF
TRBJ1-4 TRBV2 CASRESGTNEKLFF
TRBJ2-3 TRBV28 CASSITDTQYF
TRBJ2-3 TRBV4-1 CASSQEGTTGSGGTDTQYF